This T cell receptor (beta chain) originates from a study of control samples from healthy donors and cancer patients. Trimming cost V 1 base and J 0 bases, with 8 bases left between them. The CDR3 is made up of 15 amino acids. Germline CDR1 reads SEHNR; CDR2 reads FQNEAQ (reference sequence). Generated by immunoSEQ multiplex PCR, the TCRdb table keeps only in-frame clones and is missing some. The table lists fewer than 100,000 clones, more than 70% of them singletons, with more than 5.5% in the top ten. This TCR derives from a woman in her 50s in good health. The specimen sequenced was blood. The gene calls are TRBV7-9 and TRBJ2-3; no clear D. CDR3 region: CASSLVWGSTDTQYF. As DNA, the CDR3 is TGTGCCAGCAGCTTAGTTTGGGGAAGCACAGATACGCAGTATTTT.